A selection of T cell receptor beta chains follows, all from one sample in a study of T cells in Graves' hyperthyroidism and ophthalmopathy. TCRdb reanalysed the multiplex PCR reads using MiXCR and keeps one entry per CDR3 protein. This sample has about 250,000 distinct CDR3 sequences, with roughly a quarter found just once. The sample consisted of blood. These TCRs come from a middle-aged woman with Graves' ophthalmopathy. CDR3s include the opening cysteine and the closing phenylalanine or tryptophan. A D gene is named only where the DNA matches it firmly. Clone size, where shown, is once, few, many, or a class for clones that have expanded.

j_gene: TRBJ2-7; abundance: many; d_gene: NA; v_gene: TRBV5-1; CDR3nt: TGCGCCAGCAGCTTGGCGGACAGAGTCTACGAGCAGTACTTC; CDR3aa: CASSLADRVYEQYF
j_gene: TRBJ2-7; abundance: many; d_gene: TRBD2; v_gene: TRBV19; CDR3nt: TGTGCCAGTAGTTTGGGGGGGACCATAGACGACGAGCAGTACTTC; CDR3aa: CASSLGGTIDDEQYF
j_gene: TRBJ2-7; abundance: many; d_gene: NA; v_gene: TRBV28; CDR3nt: TGTGCCAGCAGCCTGTATGTAGGCTTCTACGAGCAGTACTTC; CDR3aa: CASSLYVGFYEQYF
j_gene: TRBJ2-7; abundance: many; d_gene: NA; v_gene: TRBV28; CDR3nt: TGTGCCAGCAGAAATGGACAGAGCTACGAGCAGTACTTC; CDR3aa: CASRNGQSYEQYF
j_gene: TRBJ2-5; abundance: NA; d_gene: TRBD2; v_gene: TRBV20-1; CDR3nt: TGCAGTGCTAGTCGTCGGCCTAGCGGGAATCGGCAAGAGACCCAGTACTTC; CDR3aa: CSASRRPSGNRQETQYF
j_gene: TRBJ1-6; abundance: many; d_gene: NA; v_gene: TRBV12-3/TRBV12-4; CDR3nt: TGTGCCAGCAGTTTACAGGTTCCTAATTCACCCCTCCACTTT; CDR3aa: CASSLQVPNSPLHF
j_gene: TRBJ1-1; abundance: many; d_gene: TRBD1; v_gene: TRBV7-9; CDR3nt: TGTGCCAGCAGCCATGGGACAGGGGGCCAGACTGAAGCTTTCTTT; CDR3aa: CASSHGTGGQTEAFF
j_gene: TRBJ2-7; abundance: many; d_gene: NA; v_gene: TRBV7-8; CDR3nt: TGTGCCAGCAGCTTAGATCCGGGAGCCTACGAGCAGTACTTC; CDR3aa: CASSLDPGAYEQYF
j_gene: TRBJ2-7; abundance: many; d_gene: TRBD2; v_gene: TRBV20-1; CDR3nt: TGCAGTGCCCCCTCTAGCGGGTTAGACTACGAGCAGTACTTC; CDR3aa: CSAPSSGLDYEQYF
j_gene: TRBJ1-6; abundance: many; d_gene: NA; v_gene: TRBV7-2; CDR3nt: TGTGCCAGCAGCTTTAGTGCAGGGTATAATTCACCCCTCCACTTT; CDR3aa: CASSFSAGYNSPLHF
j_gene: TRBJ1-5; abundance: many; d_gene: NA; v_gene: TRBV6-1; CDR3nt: TGTGCCAGCAGTGTGTCAGGTAATCAGCCCCAGCATTTT; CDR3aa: CASSVSGNQPQHF
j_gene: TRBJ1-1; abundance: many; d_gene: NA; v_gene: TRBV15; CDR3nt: TGTGCCACCAGCACGGGACAAACGAACACTGAAGCTTTCTTT; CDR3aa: CATSTGQTNTEAFF
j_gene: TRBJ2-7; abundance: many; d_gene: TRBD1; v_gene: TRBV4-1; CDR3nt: TGCGCCAGCAGCGTCCGGGACAGGGAATTGTACGAGCAGTACTTC; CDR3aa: CASSVRDRELYEQYF
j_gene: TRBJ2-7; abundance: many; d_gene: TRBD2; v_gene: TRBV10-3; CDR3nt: TGTGCCGTAGGACTAGCGGGTGGACAATACGAGCAGTACTTC; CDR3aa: CAVGLAGGQYEQYF
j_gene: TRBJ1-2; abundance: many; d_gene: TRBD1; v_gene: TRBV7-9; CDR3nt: TGTGCCAGCAGAAACCAGGGGGCTGAGAATGGCTACACCTTC; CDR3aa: CASRNQGAENGYTF
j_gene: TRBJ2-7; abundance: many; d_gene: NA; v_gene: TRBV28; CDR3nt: TGTGCCAGCAGTTTAGGGGGCTCTGGGAGCGTGCAGTACTTC; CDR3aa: CASSLGGSGSVQYF
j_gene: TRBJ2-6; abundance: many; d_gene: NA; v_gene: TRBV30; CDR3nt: TGTGCCTGGAGAACCACAGGGAACTCTGGGGCCAACGTCCTGACTTTC; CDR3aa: CAWRTTGNSGANVLTF
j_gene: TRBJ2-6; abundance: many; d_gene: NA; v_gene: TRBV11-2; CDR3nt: TGTGCCAGCAGCACCTTGGCGGGACCGCTATCTGGGGCCAACGTCCTGACTTTC; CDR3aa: CASSTLAGPLSGANVLTF
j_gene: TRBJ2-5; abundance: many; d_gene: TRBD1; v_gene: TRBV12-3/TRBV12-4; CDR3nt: TGTGCCAGCAGACGGGACAGACAAGAGACCCAGTACTTC; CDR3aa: CASRRDRQETQYF
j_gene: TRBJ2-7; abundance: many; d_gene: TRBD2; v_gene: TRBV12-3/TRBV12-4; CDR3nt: TGTGCCGGCAGTCCCCCTGGGACTAGATCCTACGAGCAGTACTTC; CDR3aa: CAGSPPGTRSYEQYF
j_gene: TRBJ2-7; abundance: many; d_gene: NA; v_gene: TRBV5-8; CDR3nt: TGTGCCAGCAGTGCGGGACAGCGTAATCTCGAGCAGTACTTC; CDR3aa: CASSAGQRNLEQYF
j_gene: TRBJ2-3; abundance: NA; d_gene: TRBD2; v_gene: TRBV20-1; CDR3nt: TGCAGTGCTGCCGGGACTAGCGGGAGTTCAGCAGATACGCAGTATTTT; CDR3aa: CSAAGTSGSSADTQYF
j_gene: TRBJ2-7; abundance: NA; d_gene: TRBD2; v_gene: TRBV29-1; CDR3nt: TGCAGCGTTGAAGATCGCGGGGGACTAGCTTCCTACGAGCAGTACTTC; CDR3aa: CSVEDRGGLASYEQYF
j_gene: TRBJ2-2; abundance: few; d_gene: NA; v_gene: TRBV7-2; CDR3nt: TGTGCCAGCACGGCGTGGGCCGGAACCGGGGAGCTGTTTTTT; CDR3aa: CASTAWAGTGELFF
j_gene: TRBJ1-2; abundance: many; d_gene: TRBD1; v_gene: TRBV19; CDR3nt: TGTGCCAGTAGTATAACGTGGACAGGGACATATGGCTACACCTTC; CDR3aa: CASSITWTGTYGYTF
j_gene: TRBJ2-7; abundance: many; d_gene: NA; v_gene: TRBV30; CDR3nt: TGTGCCTGGAGTGTAAAGGGGACGGGACTGTACTACGAGCAGTACTTC; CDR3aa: CAWSVKGTGLYYEQYF
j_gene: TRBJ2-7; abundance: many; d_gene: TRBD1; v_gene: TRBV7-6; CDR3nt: TGTGCCAGCAGCTTAGCTGGGCAGGGGGCCGACGAGCAGTACTTC; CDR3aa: CASSLAGQGADEQYF
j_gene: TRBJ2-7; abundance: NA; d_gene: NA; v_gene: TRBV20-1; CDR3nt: TGCAGTGCTAGTTCAGGGTCCTACGAGCAGTACTTC; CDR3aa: CSASSGSYEQYF
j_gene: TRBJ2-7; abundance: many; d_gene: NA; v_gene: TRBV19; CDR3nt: TGTGCCAGTAGTGACCCAGACAGCTACGAGCAGTACTTC; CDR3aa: CASSDPDSYEQYF
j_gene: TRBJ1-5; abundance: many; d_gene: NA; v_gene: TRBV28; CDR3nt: TGTGCCAGCAGGGCTCCTAGGGGGGGCAATCAGCCCCAGCATTTT; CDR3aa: CASRAPRGGNQPQHF
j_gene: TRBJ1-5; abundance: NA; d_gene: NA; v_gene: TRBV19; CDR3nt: TGTGCCAGTAGCAGAGGTGCTCGTGAGCCCCAGCATTTT; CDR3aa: CASSRGAREPQHF
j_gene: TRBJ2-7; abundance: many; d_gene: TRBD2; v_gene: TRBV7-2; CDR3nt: TGTGCCAGCAGCAAACTAGCGGGAGAAGGATACGAGCAGTACTTC; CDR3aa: CASSKLAGEGYEQYF
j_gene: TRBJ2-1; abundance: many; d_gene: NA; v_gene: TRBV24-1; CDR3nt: TGTGCCACCATTCTTACGGGGAGCTCCTACAATGAGCAGTTCTTC; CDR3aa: CATILTGSSYNEQFF
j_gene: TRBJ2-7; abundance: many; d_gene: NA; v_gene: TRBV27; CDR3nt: TGTGCCAGCAGTTTATCGTCTTCAGGGGCCCCCTACGAGCAGTACTTC; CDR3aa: CASSLSSSGAPYEQYF
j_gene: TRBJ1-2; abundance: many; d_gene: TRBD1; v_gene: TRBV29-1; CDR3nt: TGCAGCGTTGCTACCGGGACAGACTATGGCTACACCTTC; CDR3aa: CSVATGTDYGYTF
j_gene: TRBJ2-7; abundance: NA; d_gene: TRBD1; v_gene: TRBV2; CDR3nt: TGTGCCAGCAGTGATGCACGACAGGGACAGCACTACGAGCAGTACTTC; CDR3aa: CASSDARQGQHYEQYF
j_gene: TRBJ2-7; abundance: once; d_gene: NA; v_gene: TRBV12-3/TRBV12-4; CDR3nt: TGTGCCAGCAGTTCCCCTGGCAGCACCTACGAGCAGTACTTC; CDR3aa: CASSSPGSTYEQYF
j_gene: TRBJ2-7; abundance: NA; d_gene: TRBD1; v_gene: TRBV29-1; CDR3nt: TGCAGCGTCCCGGGACAGCCTCCCTACGAGCAGTACTTC; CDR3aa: CSVPGQPPYEQYF
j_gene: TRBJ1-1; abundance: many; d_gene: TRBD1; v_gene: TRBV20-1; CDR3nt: TGCAGTGCTAGACCCAGGGGGGGGCGGGACACTGAAGCTTTCTTT; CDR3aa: CSARPRGGRDTEAFF
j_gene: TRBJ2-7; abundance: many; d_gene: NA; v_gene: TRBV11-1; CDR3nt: TGTGCCAGCAGCTTAGTGGCGTTGGGCGAAGAATACGAGCAGTACTTC; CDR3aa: CASSLVALGEEYEQYF
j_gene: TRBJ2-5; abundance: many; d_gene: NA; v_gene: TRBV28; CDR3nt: TGTGCCAGCAGTTCACCTGGGTACCAAGAGACCCAGTACTTC; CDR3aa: CASSSPGYQETQYF
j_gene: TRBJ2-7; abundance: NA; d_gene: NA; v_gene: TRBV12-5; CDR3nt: TGTGCTAGTGGACCTGGACAGGGACTAATATTCGAGCAGTACTTC; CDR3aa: CASGPGQGLIFEQYF
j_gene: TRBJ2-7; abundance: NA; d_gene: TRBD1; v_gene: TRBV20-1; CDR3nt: TGCAGTGCACGGGCCGGGACAGCAACCTACGAGCAGTACTTC; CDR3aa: CSARAGTATYEQYF
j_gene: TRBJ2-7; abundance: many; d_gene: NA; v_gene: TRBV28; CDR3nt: TGTGCCAGCACCTCCCCGAGGGAGAATACCTACGAGCAGTACTTC; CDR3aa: CASTSPRENTYEQYF
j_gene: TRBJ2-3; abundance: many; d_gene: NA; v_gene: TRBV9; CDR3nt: TGTGCCAGCAGCCTATCGGGCGGCACAGATACGCAGTATTTT; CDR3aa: CASSLSGGTDTQYF
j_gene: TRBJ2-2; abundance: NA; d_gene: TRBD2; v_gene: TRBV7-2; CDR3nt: TGTGCCAGCAGCTTAGTGCAAGCGGGAGGTTCCGGGGAGCTGTTCTTT; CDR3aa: CASSLVQAGGSGELFF
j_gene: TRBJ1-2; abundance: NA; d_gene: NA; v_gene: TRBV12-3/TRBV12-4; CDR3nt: TGTGCCAGCACTTCAGACAATTCCATCTATGGCTACACCTTC; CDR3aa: CASTSDNSIYGYTF
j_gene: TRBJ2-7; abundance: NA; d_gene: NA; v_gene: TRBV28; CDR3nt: TGTGCCAGCAGTCCGGACGGCCCCTCTATTTCCTACGAGCAGTACTTC; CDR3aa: CASSPDGPSISYEQYF
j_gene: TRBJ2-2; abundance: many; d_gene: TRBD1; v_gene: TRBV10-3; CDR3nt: TGTGCCATCAGTCCGGGACAGGGGGCCGGGGAGCTGTTTTTT; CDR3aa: CAISPGQGAGELFF
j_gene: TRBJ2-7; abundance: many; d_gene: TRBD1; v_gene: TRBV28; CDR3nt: TGTGCCAGCACGATGGACAGGGTCGGGGAGCAGTACTTC; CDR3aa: CASTMDRVGEQYF
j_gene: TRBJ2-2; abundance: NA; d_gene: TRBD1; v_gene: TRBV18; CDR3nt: TGTGCCAGCTCGACCTTCCCCCCAGGGGGCGCGAACACCGGGGAGCTGTTTTTT; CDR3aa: CASSTFPPGGANTGELFF
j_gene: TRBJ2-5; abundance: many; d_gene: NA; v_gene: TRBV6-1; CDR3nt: TGTGCCAGCAACGGACTTTCGGGGGAGACCCAGTACTTC; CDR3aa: CASNGLSGETQYF
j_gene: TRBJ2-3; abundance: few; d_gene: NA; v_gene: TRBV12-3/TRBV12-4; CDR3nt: TGTGCCAGCACCCCGGGGTGGGAGCGGGCAGGGCGGGATACGCAGTATTTT; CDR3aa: CASTPGWERAGRDTQYF
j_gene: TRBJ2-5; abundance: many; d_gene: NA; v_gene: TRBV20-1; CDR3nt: TGCAGTGCTAGAGATAACGGTCAGGGGATGGGGACCCAGTACTTC; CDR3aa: CSARDNGQGMGTQYF
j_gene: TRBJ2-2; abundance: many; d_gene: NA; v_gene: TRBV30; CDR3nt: TGTGCCTGGAACCGACGGACAGACGGGGAGCTGTTTTTT; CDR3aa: CAWNRRTDGELFF